A single sample is the source of the 17 T cell receptor beta chains below, sequenced in a study of shared clonotypes between healthy human individuals (dated by TCRdb to 2020 to 2022). CD8 naive samples were CD45RO-negative cells positively selected for CCR7, giving a CD45RA+CCR7+ population that excluded TemRA cells. Libraries were made using the immunoSEQ multiplex PCR assay. TCRdb mirrors the immuneACCESS table, restricted to in-frame sequences. Some clones are absent from its copies; in checked studies, under half trace to an unresolved V gene, and the reason for the others is unknown. This sample holds around 1.9 million clones; 93% were observed only once. The top ten constitute about 1.7% of the sample. The material sequenced was naive CD8+ T cells from PBMCs. The cell subset or site label, as the study defines it: CD45RA+CCR7+. These TCRs come from a man aged 18 to 35 in good health. Some clones in this sample may be carry-over from other donors' samples.

A word on this clone: Within the sample, other DNA sequences also encode this same CDR3. The rearrangement joins TRBV28 to TRBJ2-7, with 9 positions matching TRBD1. The CDR3 contains 14 residues. The V gene end was trimmed by 2 bases and the J gene end by 3 bases; junction bases not matched to a gene: 2. Looked up from germline, CDR1 is MDHEN and CDR2 is SYDVKM. The CDR3, as DNA: TGTGCCAGCAGTTTACTGGGACAGGGCTACGAGCAGTACTTC. Translating it yields CASSLLGQGYEQYF.

The chain uses TRBV25-1 and TRBJ2-7; D is perhaps TRBD1 (5 bases). Per the germline V gene, CDR1 is MGHDK and CDR2 is SYGVNS. The CDR3 contains 12 residues. With 11 bases removed from V and 2 bases from J, the gap between germline ends came to 13 bases. The CDR3 nucleotides are TGTGCCTGCGGACACTCCCCCTACGAGCAGTACTTC. Protein: CACGHSPYEQYF.

The chain recombines TRBV5-6 with TRBJ1-2, with 9 bases lining up with TRBD1. In germline, CDR1 is SGHDT, CDR2 YYEEEE. J was trimmed by 5 bases and V by 3 bases; bases with no gene match: 8. CDR3 size: 15 residues. In nucleotides, the CDR3 is TGTGCCAGCAGCTGGAACAGGGGGCGAGCGTATGGCTACACCTTC. Amino acids: CASSWNRGRAYGYTF.

CDR3 sequence reads: CASRVVCRDRGRETQYF. CDR3 DNA sequence: TGTGCCAGCAGGGTTGTCTGTCGGGACAGGGGGAGAGAGACCCAGTACTTC. V and J are TRBV21-1 and TRBJ2-5; the table calls TRBD1, which could not be checked here. TRBV21-1 is a documented pseudogene. This CDR3 spans 17 amino acids.

This sequence joins TRBV9 and TRBJ2-5; D may match TRBD1 or TRBD2 (5 bases each). This CDR3 region has 15 residues. Germline CDR1 reads SGDLS; CDR2 reads YYNGEE. Deletions cut 0 bases from V and 5 bases from J, with 14 bases between. The CDR3 bases are TGTGCCAGCAGCGTAGCCGGGACCATGAGGGAGACCCAGTACTTC. Translating it yields CASSVAGTMRETQYF.

This clone was seen a few times. V is TRBV10-1 and J is TRBJ2-1; 8 positions agree with TRBD2. Germline CDR1 is WNHNN and CDR2 is SYGVQD (reference sequence). The CDR3 contains 15 residues. With V trimmed by 8 bases and J by 3 bases, 9 bases remained unmatched. The CDR3 DNA sequence: TGCGCCAGCGCGAGAATCGGGAGGGGCTACAATGAGCAGTTCTTC. The encoded protein is CASARIGRGYNEQFF.

V and J are TRBV15 and TRBJ2-1; TRBD2 agrees at 11 bases. This CDR3 region has 18 residues. Germline V gives CDR1 LNHNV, CDR2 YYDKDF (reference sequence). J gave up 2 bases and V 5 bases, and 11 bases lay outside the gene matches. The CDR3 sequence is CATSYQLGTSGTYNEQFF. CDR3 bases: TGTGCCACCAGCTACCAATTAGGGACTAGCGGAACCTACAATGAGCAGTTCTTC.

The genes are TRBV28 and TRBJ1-5, with D tentatively TRBD1 (5 bases). This CDR3 spans 14 amino acids. V was trimmed by 3 bases and J by 5 bases, leaving 11 bases between them. Germline assignment: CDR1 MDHEN and CDR2 SYDVKM. The CDR3 DNA reads TGTGCCAGCAGTTTCGCGAGGGGATATCAGCCCCAGCATTTT. Its translation: CASSFARGYQPQHF.

The chain employs TRBV5-4 and TRBJ2-7; 9 positions match TRBD2. This CDR3 comprises 14 residues. The trim removed 2 bases at V and 5 bases at J, leaving 5 bases unmatched. Germline-derived CDR1 and CDR2 are SGHNT and YYREEE (reference sequence). This CDR3 is CASSFASGTHEQYF. The CDR3 DNA is TGTGCCAGCAGCTTTGCTAGCGGGACCCACGAGCAGTACTTC.

V is TRBV11-1 and J is TRBJ2-7; D gene unclear. This CDR3 contains 13 residues. Between the trimmed V and J ends, which lost 2 bases and 3 bases, there was a span of 8 bases. Germline lookup yields CDR1 SGHAT and CDR2 FQDESV (reference sequence). The CDR3 bases are TGTGCCAGCAGCTTACTAGAAAACTACGAGCAGTACTTC. Translating gives CASSLLENYEQYF.

The rearrangement uses TRBV28 and TRBJ2-7; D uncertain. V was pared by 3 bases and J by 3 bases, with 12 bases between. The CDR3 runs 14 residues. Germline CDR1 and CDR2: MDHEN and SYDVKM. The CDR3 spells CASSFGQQLYEQYF. The CDR3 coding sequence is TGTGCCAGCAGTTTCGGTCAGCAACTCTACGAGCAGTACTTC.

V and J are TRBV19 and TRBJ2-2; D remains unclear. The germline V gene encodes CDR1 LNHDA and CDR2 SQIVND (reference sequence). This CDR3 is 15 amino acids long. V dropped 5 bases and J dropped 0 bases, with 10 bases sitting between them. CDR3 sequence reads: CASSSYYTNTGELFF. Written as DNA, the CDR3 is TGTGCCAGTAGTTCTTATTACACGAACACCGGGGAGCTGTTTTTT. The variable domain in full, with the rest retrieved from reference TRBV19 and TRBJ2-2, is DGGITQSPKYLFRKEGQNVTLSCEQNLNHDAMYWYRQDPGQGLRLIYYSQIVNDFQKGDIAEGYSVSREKKESFPLTVTSAQKNPTAFYLCASSSYYTNTGELFFGEGSRLTVL.

In its sample, this clone was seen once. Other DNA variants within this sample encode the same CDR3. The rearrangement links TRBV19 to TRBJ1-1; no definite D call. Trimming took 7 bases from V and 0 from J, leaving 3 bases between them. The length of the CDR3 is 11 residues. CDR1 and CDR2 from the germline V gene are LNHDA and SQIVND (reference sequence). The CDR3, as DNA: TGTGCCAGTACCCTGAACACTGAAGCTTTCTTT. It encodes CASTLNTEAFF.

V usage is TRBV28 and J usage is TRBJ1-6; D may be TRBD1 (6 bases). V was clipped by 2 bases and J by 7 bases, with 12 bases between them. Germline lookup yields CDR1 MDHEN and CDR2 SYDVKM. CDR3 length equals 15 residues. CDR3 protein: CASSLGIGGNSPLHF. The CDR3 DNA reads as TGTGCCAGCAGTTTAGGTATAGGGGGAAATTCACCCCTCCACTTT. Combining the CDR3 with reference TRBV28 and TRBJ1-6 gives the whole variable domain DVKVTQSSRYLVKRTGEKVFLECVQDMDHENMFWYRQDPGLGLRLIYFSYDVKMKEKGDIPEGYSVSREKKERFSLILESASTNQTSMYLCASSLGIGGNSPLHFGNGTRLTVT.

The chain uses TRBV29-1 and TRBJ2-5; tentatively, D is TRBD2 (6 bases). The J call may be faulty, since TRBJ2-7 better matches the DNA end. The CDR3 consists of 14 residues. Germline-derived CDR1 and CDR2 are SQVTM and ANQGSEA. The CDR3 sequence: CSVLGRDSSYEQYF. The CDR3 nucleotides read TGCAGCGTTCTTGGCCGGGACTCATCCTACGAGCAGTACTTC.

This sequence joins TRBV27 and TRBJ2-1, with 9 bases fitting TRBD1. J gave up 3 bases and V 2 bases, and 8 bases lay outside the gene matches. Germline V lookup: CDR1 MNHEY, CDR2 SMNVEV (reference sequence). CDR3 length: 17 amino acids. CDR3: CASSLLPPGQGYNEQFF. CDR3 in DNA: TGTGCCAGCAGTTTACTCCCGCCGGGACAGGGCTACAATGAGCAGTTCTTC.

The chain carries TRBV27 and TRBJ2-3; 12 bases agree with TRBD2. The V segment lost 5 bases and the J segment 4 bases; nucleotides outside the gene matches: 13. The CDR3 runs 18 residues. CDR1 MNHEY and CDR2 SMNVEV come from the germline V gene (reference sequence). The CDR3 loop reads CASSHPLASGRASDTQYF. As DNA, the CDR3 is TGTGCCAGCAGTCACCCCCTTGCTAGCGGGAGGGCCTCAGATACGCAGTATTTT.